The source of this T cell receptor beta chain is a study of low-dose radiotherapy and immunotherapy resistance in tumors. Sample time point: after trial treatment. Treatment meaning: LDRT plus nivolumab, ipilimumab, low-dose cyclophosphamide and aspirin (RACIN trial). TCRs were put through approximately 20 PCR cycles of amplification with Phusion. A constant-region primer and the V-primer adapter served as the primer pair. TCRdb recomputed calls from the reads with MiXCR, one row per CDR3 protein. The data show 40,000 to 65,000 distinct CDR3 sequences, with 33% seen just once and 7.5% to 9.5% held by the top ten. After removal of 3 bases from V and 3 bases from J, the junction contained 4 bases not matched to a gene. CDR1 KGHSH and CDR2 LQKENI come from the germline V gene. This CDR3 has 14 amino acids.

This receptor was taken from a male donor with rectosigmoid adenocarcinoma. Sequenced here: PBMCs, sampled after low-dose radiotherapy plus immunotherapy. V gene TRBV18 combines with J gene TRBJ2-7; 8 bases fit TRBD2. The CDR3 DNA sequence: TGTGCCAGCTCACCCGAGACTAGCGACTACGAGCAGTACTTC. Translation gives CASSPETSDYEQYF.